The 26 T cell receptor beta chains reported below all come from one sample, sequenced in a study of blood T cells in healthy people across ages. Together with a sample-barcoded 5' primer, a J-beta primer mix was included in a second PCR lasting about 7 to 12 cycles. One entry per CDR3 protein results from TCRdb running MiXCR on the 5' RACE reads. The sample contains about 1.1 million distinct CDR3 sequences, roughly two fifths of which appear only once. The sequencing input was blood. The receptors were sampled from a man aged 18 to 29 in good health.

The chain joins TRBV3-1 to TRBJ2-5; D might be TRBD1 (6 bases). The CDR3 loop spans 18 amino acids. The V end was cut by 0 bases, the J end by 1 base, with 18 bases between. Per the germline V gene, CDR1 is LGHDT and CDR2 is YNNKEL (reference sequence). CDR3 in amino acids: CASSQEWWQGSLQETQYF. CDR3 DNA: TGTGCCAGCAGCCAAGAATGGTGGCAGGGGTCGCTCCAAGAGACCCAGTACTTC.

This clonotype was seen repeatedly, ten times or more. The chain carries TRBV7-3 and TRBJ2-1; tentative D call: TRBD1 (6 bases). Germline lookup yields CDR1 SGHTA and CDR2 FQGTGA. The CDR3 is 13 residues long. V lost 4 bases, J lost 4 bases, and 8 bases lay in between. CDR3 sequence (DNA): TGTGCCAGCAGCTCAGGGGTTTACAATGAGCAGTTCTTC. It yields the protein CASSSGVYNEQFF.

The V call is TRBV7-6, the J call TRBJ2-3; D may be TRBD1 or TRBD2 (6 bases each). The CDR3 contains 15 residues. Between the trimmed V and J ends, which lost 6 bases and 4 bases, there was a span of 17 bases. The germline CDR1 and CDR2 sequences are SGHVS and FNYEAQ. CDR3 residues: CASREGGGRSDTQYF. The CDR3, as DNA: TGTGCCAGCAGAGAGGGGGGCGGTCGCTCAGATACGCAGTATTTT.

The V and J genes are TRBV3-1 and TRBJ1-6; no definite D call. V lost 0 bases to trimming and J lost 4 bases, with 7 bases between them. Per the germline V gene, CDR1 is LGHDT and CDR2 is YNNKEL (reference sequence). This CDR3 spans 15 amino acids. CDR3 in amino acids: CASSQETYYNSPLHF. The CDR3 DNA reads as TGTGCCAGCAGCCAAGAGACATATTATAATTCACCCCTCCACTTT.

This clonotype was seen a handful of times. V and J are TRBV4-3 and TRBJ2-3, with TRBD2 matching over 8 bases. In germline, CDR1 is LGHNA, CDR2 YSLEER. This CDR3 is built from 17 residues. V shed 2 bases, J shed 1 base, and the junction held 8 bases outside the gene matches. The DNA of the CDR3 is TGCGCCAGCAGCCAAAATATAGCGGGGCTGGGCACAGATACGCAGTATTTT. Its translation is CASSQNIAGLGTDTQYF.

The chain combines TRBV5-1 with TRBJ1-2; D gene uncertain. The V and J ends lost 3 bases and 0 bases respectively, with 18 bases between them. The CDR3 spans 17 residues. Germline V gene sequence: CDR1 SGHRS, CDR2 YFSETQ. The CDR3 DNA reads TGCGCCAGCAGCTATTCCGGCACACACAGCTCTAACTATGGCTACACCTTC. This encodes CASSYSGTHSSNYGYTF. Together with reference TRBV5-1 and TRBJ1-2, the CDR3 gives the full variable domain: KAGVTQTPRYLIKTRGQQVTLSCSPISGHRSVSWYQQTPGQGLQFLFEYFSETQRNKGNFPGRFSGRQFSNSRSEMNVSTLELGDSALYLCASSYSGTHSSNYGYTFGSGTRLTVV.

The chain couples TRBV28 to TRBJ2-7; D unresolved. This CDR3 region has 13 residues. The V end was cut by 5 bases, the J end by 3 bases, with 11 bases between. Germline V gives CDR1 MDHEN, CDR2 SYDVKM. This CDR3 reads CASSPNPNYEQYF. The CDR3 bases are TGTGCCAGCAGTCCCAACCCCAACTACGAGCAGTACTTC. Using reference TRBV28 and TRBJ2-7 for the parts outside the CDR3, the full variable domain is DVKVTQSSRYLVKRTGEKVFLECVQDMDHENMFWYRQDPGLGLRLIYFSYDVKMKEKGDIPEGYSVSREKKERFSLILESASTNQTSMYLCASSPNPNYEQYFGPGTRLTVT.

This clonotype has more than one count but fewer than ten. The chain uses TRBV6-6 and TRBJ1-5; 11 bases fit TRBD1. The V gene end was trimmed by 6 bases and the J gene end by 9 bases; junction bases not matched to a gene: 7. The CDR3 length is 14 residues. Germline-derived CDR1 and CDR2 are MNHNY and SVGAGI (reference sequence). This CDR3 is CASSEGQGARPQHF. Written as DNA, the CDR3 is TGTGCCAGCAGCGAAGGACAGGGGGCCCGGCCCCAGCATTTT.

This clonotype occurred a few times. This rearrangement joins TRBV6-6 to TRBJ1-4; 11 nucleotides match TRBD1. The CDR3 contains 14 residues. The V segment lost 5 bases and the J segment 7 bases; nucleotides outside the gene matches: 3. Germline assignment: CDR1 MNHNY and CDR2 SVGAGI (reference sequence). CDR3 sequence: CASSDGTGGEKLFF. The CDR3 DNA is TGTGCCAGCAGTGACGGGACAGGGGGTGAAAAACTGTTTTTT.

This clonotype has only a few counts. The V gene is TRBV25-1, the J gene TRBJ2-3; D is unclear. CDR3 size: 14 residues. V lost 5 bases and J lost 6, with 15 bases in between. The germline V gene encodes CDR1 MGHDK and CDR2 SYGVNS. The CDR3 loop is CASSKSDWVDTQYF. The CDR3 nucleotides read TGTGCCAGCAGTAAAAGCGACTGGGTGGATACGCAGTATTTT. Based on the CDR3 plus reference TRBV25-1 and TRBJ2-3, the full variable domain is EADIYQTPRYLVIGTGKKITLECSQTMGHDKMYWYQQDPGMELHLIHYSYGVNSTEKGDLSSESTVSRIRTEHFPLTLESARPSHTSQYLCASSKSDWVDTQYFGPGTRLTVL.

This clonotype is a singleton in its sample. V gene TRBV20-1 combines with J gene TRBJ2-3; 9 bases fit TRBD2. The V gene end was trimmed by 0 bases and the J gene end by 3 bases; junction bases not matched to a gene: 7. Germline CDR1 reads DFQATT; CDR2 reads SNEGSKA (reference sequence). The CDR3 loop spans 16 amino acids. Here the CDR3 DNA reads TGCAGTGCTAGAGATTTTCTAGCGGGGTTTACAGATACGCAGTATTTT. It codes for CSARDFLAGFTDTQYF.

The chain uses TRBV12-3 or TRBV12-4 and TRBJ2-1, with 8 bases lining up with TRBD1. The DNA end lines up better with TRBJ2-7; the J call may be wrong. The CDR3 is 15 residues long. The CDR3 DNA reads as TGTGCCAGCAGTCAAGACAGGGGAACCTACAATGAGCAGTACTTC. Protein sequence: CASSQDRGTYNEQYF.

J is TRBJ1-6 and V is TRBV4-1; 7 positions match TRBD1. The junction had 3 bases not matched to a gene; V was cut back by 5 bases and J by 2 bases. Germline loops: CDR1 MGHRA, CDR2 YSYEKL. The CDR3 runs 15 residues. Here the CDR3 reads CASSDRDAYNSPLHF. The CDR3 coding sequence is TGCGCCAGCAGCGACAGGGACGCCTATAATTCACCCCTCCACTTT.

The J gene is TRBJ2-3, the V gene TRBV7-6, with 11 bases that match TRBD2. Germline V gene sequence: CDR1 SGHVS, CDR2 FNYEAQ. This CDR3 contains 15 residues. The V gene end was trimmed by 4 bases and the J gene end by 2 bases; junction bases not matched to a gene: 2. This chain's CDR3 is CASSSGLAVTDTQYF. As DNA, the CDR3 is TGTGCCAGCAGCTCGGGACTAGCGGTCACAGATACGCAGTATTTT.

In this sample, this clonotype turned up many times. J is TRBJ2-3 and V is TRBV12-3 or TRBV12-4, with no clear D. Trimming took 3 bases from V and 4 from J, leaving 8 bases between them. This CDR3 has 13 residues. The CDR3 DNA sequence: TGTGCCAGCAGTTTCTCCGGGTCAGATACGCAGTATTTT. Translated: CASSFSGSDTQYF.

The gene calls are TRBV3-1 and TRBJ1-2; D gene unclear. V lost 4 bases, J lost 1 base, and 13 bases lay in between. The CDR3 is made up of 15 amino acids. From germline, CDR1 is LGHDT and CDR2 YNNKEL (reference sequence). The CDR3 nucleotides are TGTGCCAGCAGCCTCGGACGTACAAGTAACTATGGCTACACCTTC. Translated, it gives CASSLGRTSNYGYTF.

This clonotype has at least ten counts. The chain employs TRBV5-1 and TRBJ2-3; D uncertain. Trimming cost V 0 bases and J 0 bases, with 5 bases left between them. CDR3 length equals 14 residues. CDR1 SGHRS and CDR2 YFSETQ come from the germline V gene. In DNA form, the CDR3 reads TGCGCCAGCAGCTTGGATCCTAGCACAGATACGCAGTATTTT. It codes for CASSLDPSTDTQYF.

In this sample, this clonotype turned up a few times. This rearrangement joins TRBV6-2 or TRBV6-3 to TRBJ1-2; D is unclear. V was trimmed by 4 bases and J by 5 bases, leaving 14 bases between them. The CDR3 covers 14 residues. Germline assignment: CDR1 MNHEY and CDR2 SVGEGT. The CDR3 reads CASSWADGRYGYTF. The CDR3 DNA follows: TGTGCCAGCAGTTGGGCGGACGGCAGGTATGGCTACACCTTC.

This clonotype was seen more than once but under ten times. The chain joins TRBV27 to TRBJ2-1, with 10 bases that match TRBD2. The CDR3 runs to 15 residues. Germline V gene sequence: CDR1 MNHEY, CDR2 SMNVEV (reference sequence). V lost 5 bases to trimming and J lost 3 bases; unmatched junction nucleotides: 4. Here the CDR3 DNA reads TGTGCCAGCAGTCCGGGACTAGCGATCTACAATGAGCAGTTCTTC. Translating gives CASSPGLAIYNEQFF.

As DNA, the CDR3 is TGTGCCAGCAGCGGGCGACAGGGTAAAAAGGACGAGCAGTACTTC. This sequence encodes CASSGRQGKKDEQYF. The chain uses TRBV3-1 and TRBJ2-5; 7 nucleotides line up with TRBD1. The DNA end favors TRBJ2-7, so the J call may be wrong. CDR1 and CDR2 (germline): LGHDT, YNNKEL (reference sequence). This CDR3 is built from 15 residues.

This clonotype has only a few counts. The genes are TRBV4-1 and TRBJ2-1; D may be TRBD1 (6 bases). The CDR3 spans 14 residues. Trimming stripped 3 bases from V and 4 bases from J, with 10 bases between. CDR1 is MGHRA, CDR2 YSYEKL, per germline. The DNA of the CDR3 is TGCGCCAGCAGCCACGGAGACAGGTACAATGAGCAGTTCTTC. It specifies CASSHGDRYNEQFF.

The rearrangement links TRBV2 to TRBJ2-1; 13 bases map to TRBD2. V dropped 7 bases and J dropped 8; count of bases not matched to a gene: 5. The CDR3 length is 14 residues. The germline V gene has CDR1 SNHLY and CDR2 FYNNEI. As DNA, the CDR3 is TGTGCCAGCAAAACCGGGACTAGCGGGGATGAGCAGTTCTTC. Its protein is CASKTGTSGDEQFF.

The rearrangement links TRBV12-5 to TRBJ2-1, with D unresolved. The CDR3 contains 13 residues. Trimming stripped 7 bases from V and 5 bases from J, with 12 bases between. Looked up from germline, CDR1 is LGHNT and CDR2 is FRNRAP. CDR3 loop: CASDLGLNNEQFF. CDR3 nucleotides: TGTGCTAGTGACCTGGGTCTTAACAATGAGCAGTTCTTC.

The chain couples TRBV5-1 to TRBJ2-1, with D tentatively TRBD1 (5 bases). Trimming took off 2 bases at V and 5 bases at J, with 14 bases between the two ends. Germline CDR1 and CDR2: SGHRS and YFSETQ. The CDR3 runs to 15 residues. CDR3 in amino acids: CASSFRQWADNEQFF. CDR3 coding DNA: TGCGCCAGCAGCTTCCGACAGTGGGCGGACAATGAGCAGTTCTTC.

This clonotype showed up just a few times. The V call is TRBV4-3, the J call TRBJ2-2; 11 bases agree with TRBD1. The CDR3 contains 15 residues. V gave up 4 bases and J gave up 5 bases; unmatched junction bases: 3. Germline CDR1 is LGHNA and CDR2 is YSLEER. The CDR3 sequence is CASSPGQGATGELFF. In nucleotides, the CDR3 is TGCGCCAGCAGCCCCGGACAGGGGGCAACCGGGGAGCTGTTTTTT.

This rearrangement joins TRBV12-3 or TRBV12-4 to TRBJ2-5, with D hard to call. The CDR3 has 14 amino acids. The germline V and J ends were trimmed by 4 bases and 2 bases, with 11 bases remaining between them. The CDR3 nucleotides are TGTGCCAGCAGTTCGCTTGGTCCACAAGAGACCCAGTACTTC. Translation: CASSSLGPQETQYF.